A single sample is the source of the 21 T cell receptor beta chains below, sequenced in a study of T-cell memory formation after mild COVID-19. One entry per CDR3 protein results from TCRdb running MiXCR on the 5' RACE reads. The data hold 200,000 to 250,000 distinct CDR3 sequences, with roughly 15% observed a single time. The sequencing sample was made of PBMCs or a T cell subset sorted from them (not recorded which). These receptor sequences come from an adult woman who had mild COVID-19 (a few samples of this study predate the infection). Cell type and time point are not known.

The V and J genes are TRBV7-2 and TRBJ2-1; TRBD2 matches 11 bases. The CDR3 covers 19 residues. Trimming took 5 bases from V and 4 from J; bases not matched to a gene: 16. Per the germline V gene, CDR1 is SGHTA and CDR2 is FQGNSA. The CDR3: CASSLNPPRLAGRYNEQFF. The CDR3 region has the DNA TGTGCCAGCAGCCTAAATCCCCCAAGACTAGCGGGGAGGTACAATGAGCAGTTCTTC. The full variable domain, with the rest looked up from reference TRBV7-2 and TRBJ2-1, is GAGVSQSPSNKVTEKGKDVELRCDPISGHTALYWYRQSLGQGLEFLIYFQGNSAPDKSGLPSDRFSAERTGGSVSTLTIQRTQQEDSAVYLCASSLNPPRLAGRYNEQFFGPGTRLTVL.

This clonotype was observed a few times. J is TRBJ1-6 and V is TRBV15, with D uncertain. Germline V CDR1 and CDR2: LNHNV, YYDKDF (reference sequence). The CDR3 is 16 amino acids. V was pared by 0 bases and J by 10 bases, with 16 bases between. The CDR3 is CATSRDPWDIGSPLHF. The CDR3 DNA reads as TGTGCCACCAGCAGAGATCCATGGGATATAGGATCACCCCTCCACTTT.

This clonotype was observed a handful of times. The chain joins TRBV6-6 to TRBJ1-2; TRBD1 is a possible D gene (5 bases). V was shortened by 6 bases and J by 0 bases, with 17 bases between the two germline ends. The CDR3 is made up of 16 amino acids. Germline V gene sequence: CDR1 MNHNY, CDR2 SVGAGI (reference sequence). The CDR3 DNA is TGTGCCAGCAGGCAGACGAATCAGGGAACTAACTATGGCTACACCTTC. This sequence encodes CASRQTNQGTNYGYTF.

A few counts support this clonotype. The chain recombines TRBV20-1 with TRBJ1-1; no definite D call. The CDR3 totals 14 residues. The V gene lost 4 bases and the J gene lost 3 bases, with 15 bases spanning the gap. The V gene's germline CDR1 is DFQATT and CDR2 SNEGSKA (reference sequence). The CDR3, as DNA: TGCAGTGCTATGAGAGTCAGCTTACACACTGAAGCTTTCTTT. It codes for CSAMRVSLHTEAFF.

This clonotype came up a few times. The genes are TRBV4-1 and TRBJ1-2, with D possibly TRBD1 on 6 matching bases. The CDR3 is 16 residues long. The V end lost 4 bases, the J end lost 6 bases, and 21 bases lay between the germline ends. Looked up from germline, CDR1 is MGHRA and CDR2 is YSYEKL. The CDR3 reads CASSPSILQGRDGYTF. The CDR3 nucleotides are TGCGCCAGCAGCCCATCAATCCTACAGGGTAGGGATGGCTACACCTTC.

This clonotype was counted many times. V usage is TRBV20-1 and J usage is TRBJ1-1, with D unresolved. The CDR3 runs to 13 residues. The V gene's germline CDR1 is DFQATT and CDR2 SNEGSKA (reference sequence). The germline V and J ends were trimmed by 5 bases and 3 bases, with 13 bases remaining between them. The CDR3 DNA reads as TGCAGTGCTCCAAACCCCGAGGACACTGAAGCTTTCTTT. It encodes CSAPNPEDTEAFF.

The gene calls are TRBV12-3 or TRBV12-4 and TRBJ2-1, with D possibly called TRBD1 or TRBD2 (5 bases each). The CDR3 totals 14 residues. Trimming took off 3 bases at V and 8 bases at J, with 14 bases between the two ends. The CDR3 loop is CASSFRIEGHEQFF. In DNA form, the CDR3 reads TGTGCCAGCAGTTTTAGGATCGAGGGACATGAGCAGTTCTTC.

There are a few counts of this clonotype. This chain joins TRBV29-1 and TRBJ2-2; D gene unclear. Trimming stripped 5 bases from V and 7 bases from J, with 11 bases between. The germline CDR1 and CDR2 sequences are SQVTM and ANQGSEA. The CDR3 is 12 amino acids. The CDR3 sequence is CSVSGMGGELFF. The CDR3 DNA follows: TGCAGCGTTTCTGGTATGGGCGGGGAGCTGTTTTTT.

This clonotype was observed many times. The chain joins TRBV6-5 to TRBJ1-2; 8 nucleotides match TRBD1. The CDR3 spans 14 residues. The trim removed 6 bases at V and 4 bases at J, leaving 7 bases unmatched. Germline V CDR1 and CDR2: MNHEY, SVGAGI. The CDR3 DNA follows: TGTGCCAGCAGCCTTGGACAGGGAGCCTATGGCTACACCTTC. The encoded protein is CASSLGQGAYGYTF.

The chain has TRBV20-1 and TRBJ1-1; 10 bases agree with TRBD1. The V gene end was trimmed by 2 bases and the J gene end by 5 bases; junction bases not matched to a gene: 8. Per the germline V gene, CDR1 is DFQATT and CDR2 is SNEGSKA (reference sequence). The CDR3 totals 15 residues. CDR3 protein: CSARSRTGGRTEAFF. Here the CDR3 DNA reads TGCAGTGCTAGATCTCGGACAGGGGGTCGGACTGAAGCTTTCTTT.

This clonotype was picked up a small number of times. The chain carries TRBV7-3 and TRBJ2-3; 8 nucleotides line up with TRBD1. Germline CDR1 and CDR2: SGHTA and FQGTGA. The CDR3 extends over 18 amino acids. With V trimmed by 0 bases and J by 0 bases, 8 bases remained unmatched. The CDR3 DNA sequence: TGTGCCAGCAGCTTAACGGGGACAGGCAGTTTTAGCACAGATACGCAGTATTTT. Translated, it gives CASSLTGTGSFSTDTQYF.

This clonotype was counted only a few times. J is TRBJ1-1 and V is TRBV5-4; D remains unclear. CDR3 size: 15 residues. The germline CDR1 and CDR2 sequences are SGHNT and YYREEE (reference sequence). Between the trimmed V and J ends, which lost 4 bases and 4 bases, there was a span of 17 bases. CDR3 amino acids: CASSPPGVRVTEAFF. The CDR3, as DNA: TGTGCCAGCAGCCCCCCTGGGGTAAGGGTCACTGAAGCTTTCTTT.

The V call is TRBV29-1, the J call TRBJ2-5; unclear D gene. The V gene lost 1 base and the J gene lost 5 bases, with 14 bases spanning the gap. The CDR3 runs 14 residues. The germline gives CDR1 SQVTM, CDR2 ANQGSEA. The CDR3 here is CSVEVTLGVETQYF. The CDR3 DNA reads TGCAGCGTTGAAGTAACGCTAGGAGTCGAGACCCAGTACTTC. Filled out from reference TRBV29-1 and TRBJ2-5, the complete variable domain reads SAVISQKPSRDICQRGTSLTIQCQVDSQVTMMFWYRQQPGQSLTLIATANQGSEATYESGFVIDKFPISRPNLTFSTLTVSNMSPEDSSIYLCSVEVTLGVETQYFGPGTRLLVL.

This clonotype was seen repeatedly, ten times or more. The rearrangement uses TRBV5-1 and TRBJ2-7, with D possibly being TRBD1 (6 bases). V gave up 0 bases and J gave up 3 bases, with 7 bases separating them. This CDR3 is built from 13 residues. Germline values: CDR1 SGHRS, CDR2 YFSETQ. The CDR3 region is CASSLGQVYEQYF. The DNA of the CDR3 is TGCGCCAGCAGCTTGGGACAGGTCTACGAGCAGTACTTC.

This clonotype has at least ten counts. V gene TRBV4-2 combines with J gene TRBJ1-5, with D tentatively TRBD1 (5 bases). The CDR3 runs to 16 residues. The V gene lost 3 bases and the J gene lost 2 bases, with 14 bases spanning the gap. CDR1 is LGHNA and CDR2 is YNFKEQ in the germline V gene. DNA for the CDR3: TGTGCCAGCAGCCACTCGACAGCCCCAGGCAATCAGCCCCAGCATTTT. Its translation is CASSHSTAPGNQPQHF.

J is TRBJ2-3 and V is TRBV25-1; no reliable D call. The CDR3 extends over 13 amino acids. Germline V gives CDR1 MGHDK, CDR2 SYGVNS. V dropped 2 bases and J dropped 2 bases, with 5 bases sitting between them. The CDR3 sequence is CASSEKITDTQYF. CDR3 sequence (DNA): TGTGCCAGCAGTGAAAAGATCACAGATACGCAGTATTTT.

This clonotype was observed a handful of times. V and J are TRBV24-1 and TRBJ2-7; D is unclear. The CDR3 sequence is 13 residues long. V was clipped by 6 bases and J by 4 bases, with 12 bases between them. CDR1 and CDR2 from the germline V gene are KGHDR and SFDVKD. CDR3 bases: TGTGCCACCAGTTCGGGCGGTGGTTACGAGCAGTACTTC. Its translation: CATSSGGGYEQYF.

The V and J genes are TRBV3-1 and TRBJ2-4; D may be TRBD1 (5 bases). Trimming took 0 bases from V and 13 from J, leaving 10 bases between them. CDR3 length: 12 residues. CDR1 and CDR2 (germline): LGHDT, YNNKEL (reference sequence). The CDR3 DNA reads as TGTGCCAGCAGCCAAGATCAGGGATTGCAGTACTTC. Translation gives CASSQDQGLQYF.

The J gene is TRBJ2-5, the V gene TRBV5-6, with TRBD2 as a possible D gene (5 bases). Per germline, CDR1 SGHDT and CDR2 YYEEEE. This CDR3 comprises 15 residues. Trimming took 0 bases from V and 4 from J, leaving 13 bases between them. The CDR3 DNA follows: TGTGCCAGCAGCTTGGCCCCGGGGTCTGGAGAGACCCAGTACTTC. Translation gives CASSLAPGSGETQYF.

The sample holds a few counts of this clonotype. V gene TRBV9 combines with J gene TRBJ1-2, with D unclear. V was shortened by 0 bases and J by 3 bases, with 12 bases between the two germline ends. In germline, CDR1 is SGDLS, CDR2 YYNGEE. The CDR3 is made up of 15 amino acids. This chain's CDR3 is CASSVDPRGDYGYTF. Written as DNA, the CDR3 is TGTGCCAGCAGCGTAGACCCTCGAGGAGACTATGGCTACACCTTC.

This sequence joins TRBV18 and TRBJ2-5; 7 bases line up with TRBD2. The CDR3 runs 13 residues. Germline trimming cut 8 bases from V and 5 bases from J; bases unmatched to any gene: 8. Germline V CDR1 and CDR2: KGHSH, LQKENI. CDR3 sequence: CASGVSGAETQYF. The CDR3 nucleotides read TGTGCCAGCGGAGTAAGCGGGGCGGAGACCCAGTACTTC.